What follows describes a single T cell receptor beta chain. Its antigen is not known. This specimen belongs to a study of shared clonotypes between healthy human individuals. Points from the study as a whole: Among donors, the sharing of clonotypes was expected to be influenced by sequencing depth.

The CDR3 consists of 14 residues. Trimming cost V 3 bases and J 7 bases, with 15 bases left between them. Germline V CDR1 and CDR2: MDHEN, SYDVKM. Samples underwent the assay at deep level. Several immunoSEQ plates held equal portions of the genomic DNA taken from each subset. As originally analysed: Filtering of immunoSEQ junctional sequences could not match full-length read filtering. Assay: immunoSEQ multiplex PCR; the TCRdb copy retains only in-frame clones and omits some. The DNA was the basis for D and trimming; V, J and clone size are from that table. This table holds some 690,000 clones, 80% to 95% found once.

This clonotype originated in a man between 18 and 35 years old in good health. Some clones in this sample may be carry-over from other donors' samples. Sequencing was carried out using memory CD8+ T cells from PBMCs. Indicated subset: CD45RO+ cells pooled with CCR7-negative TemRA cells. This chain joins TRBV28 and TRBJ1-1; D perhaps matches TRBD1 (5 bases). The CDR3 nucleotides read TGTGCCAGCAGTTTTTACTCAGGGAAGGTTGAAGCTTTCTTT. Its translation is CASSFYSGKVEAFF.